This T cell receptor beta chain was documented in a study of control samples from healthy donors and cancer patients. The V gene's germline CDR1 is SGHRS and CDR2 YFSETQ. V lost 0 bases, J lost 4 bases, and 14 bases lay in between. The CDR3 spans 16 residues. Measured with immunoSEQ multiplex PCR; TCRdb has only the in-frame clones, and not every one. The repertoire holds roughly 150,000 clones, with approximately 93% as singletons. Material: blood. The chain carries TRBV5-1 and TRBJ2-1, with D uncertain. This sequence was found in a man aged 18 to 30 in good health. The CDR3, as DNA: TGCGCCAGCAGCTTGGCCAACTCGACTGTTTACAATGAGCAGTTCTTC. Encoded protein: CASSLANSTVYNEQFF.